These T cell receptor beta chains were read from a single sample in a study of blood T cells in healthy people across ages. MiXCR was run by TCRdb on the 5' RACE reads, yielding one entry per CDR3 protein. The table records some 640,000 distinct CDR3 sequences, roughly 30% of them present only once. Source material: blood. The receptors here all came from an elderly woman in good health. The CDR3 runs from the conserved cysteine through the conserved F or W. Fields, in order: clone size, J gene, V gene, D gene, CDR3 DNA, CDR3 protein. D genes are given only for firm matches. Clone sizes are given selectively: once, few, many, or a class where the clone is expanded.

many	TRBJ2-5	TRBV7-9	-	TGTGCCAGCACTTCGAAGGGGGGCCAGTACTTC	CASTSKGGQYF
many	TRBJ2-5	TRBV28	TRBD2	TGTGCCAGCAGGGTAGCGGGGGACGAGACCCAGTACTTC	CASRVAGDETQYF
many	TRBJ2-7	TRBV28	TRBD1	TGTGCCAGCAGTTTTTCTGGGACAGGGATCTACGAGCAGTACTTC	CASSFSGTGIYEQYF
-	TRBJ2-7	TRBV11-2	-	TGTGCCAGCAGCGAGAGGGGGTCGAGTTCCCGCTCCTACAATGAGCAGTACTTC	CASSERGSSSRSYNEQYF
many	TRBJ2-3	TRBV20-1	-	TGCAGTGCTAGGCACGGGACAGATACGCAGTATTTT	CSARHGTDTQYF
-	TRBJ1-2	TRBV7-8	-	TGTGCCAGCAGCAAGGAGGAGAACTATGGCTACACCTTC	CASSKEENYGYTF
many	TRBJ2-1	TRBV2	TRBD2	TGTGCCAGCAGGCTGACTAGCGGGGGCCCGAGGGGCAATGAGCAGTTCTTC	CASRLTSGGPRGNEQFF
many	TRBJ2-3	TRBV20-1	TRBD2	TGCAGTGCGCTGAACGCAGCGGGGGGCACAGATACGCAGTATTTT	CSALNAAGGTDTQYF
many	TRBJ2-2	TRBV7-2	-	TGTGCCAGCAGCTTTGGACACGCGAACACCGGGGAGCTGTTTTTT	CASSFGHANTGELFF
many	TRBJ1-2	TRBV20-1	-	TGCAGTGCTCCCTGGGAAGTCTTTGGCTACACCTTC	CSAPWEVFGYTF
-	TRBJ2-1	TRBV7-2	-	TGTGCCAGCAGCTTAGAAGGGATCGCCTACTCCTACAATGAGCAGTTCTTC	CASSLEGIAYSYNEQFF
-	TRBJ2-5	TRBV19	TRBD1	TGTGCCAGTAGAACAGGGGCGGGCCACAATGAGCAGTACTTC	CASRTGAGHNEQYF
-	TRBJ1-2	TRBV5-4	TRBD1	TGTGCCAGCAGCACCGAAAGAGGGGGCATAGGCTATGGCTACACCTTC	CASSTERGGIGYGYTF
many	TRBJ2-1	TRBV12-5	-	TGTGCTAGTGCCCTAGCGAGCTCCTACAATGAGCAGTTCTTC	CASALASSYNEQFF
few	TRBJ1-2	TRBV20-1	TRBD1	TGCAGTACCAGTCGGAGACAGGGGATAGTATATGGCTACACCTTC	CSTSRRQGIVYGYTF
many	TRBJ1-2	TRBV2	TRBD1	TGTGCCAGCAGTCCCCGACAGGGGGCTTTCAATGGCTACACCTTC	CASSPRQGAFNGYTF
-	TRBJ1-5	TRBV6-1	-	TGTGCCAGCAGTCATACGTTAGGGAGGGGGCAGCCCCAGCATTTT	CASSHTLGRGQPQHF
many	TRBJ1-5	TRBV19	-	TGTGCCAGTAGTATAGCAGATTATCAGCCCCAGCATTTT	CASSIADYQPQHF
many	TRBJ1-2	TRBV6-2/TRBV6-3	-	TGTGCCAGCAGAATTGGAGGACAGTATGGCTACACCTTC	CASRIGGQYGYTF
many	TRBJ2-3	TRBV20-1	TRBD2	TGCAGTGCTAGAGATTTGGCTAGCGGGGGGGCCTACAGCAGCACAGATACGCAGTATTTT	CSARDLASGGAYSSTDTQYF
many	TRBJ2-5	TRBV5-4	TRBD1	TGTGCCAGTGGACGGGACAGTGAAGAGACCCAGTACTTC	CASGRDSEETQYF
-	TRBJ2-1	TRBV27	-	TGTGCCAGCAGTACATCGTTGAGGACCATCTACAATGAGCAGTTCTTC	CASSTSLRTIYNEQFF
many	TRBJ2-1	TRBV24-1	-	TGTGCCACCAGTGATTTTGGACTCTCCGTGTTCTTC	CATSDFGLSVFF
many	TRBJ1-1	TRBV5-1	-	TGCGCCAGCAGCTTGGGTGTCAGGGCGGGCGCGATGAACACTGAAGCTTTCTTT	CASSLGVRAGAMNTEAFF
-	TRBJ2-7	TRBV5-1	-	TGCGCCAGCAGCTTGGAGCCAGGACAAGTATCCTACGAGCAGTACTTC	CASSLEPGQVSYEQYF
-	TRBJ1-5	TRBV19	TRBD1	TGTGCCAGTAGTTTCCGCGGGACAGGGAACCGGCCCCAGCATTTT	CASSFRGTGNRPQHF
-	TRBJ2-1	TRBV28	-	TGTGCCACCTCGGTTAGGACCCAGTTCTTC	CATSVRTQFF
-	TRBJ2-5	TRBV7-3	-	TGTGCCAGCAGCCCCCTAGGGTTAGAGACCCAGTACTTC	CASSPLGLETQYF
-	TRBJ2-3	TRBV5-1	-	TGCGCCAGCAGCTTGTCTGTATCGAATACGCAGTATTTT	CASSLSVSNTQYF